The clone carrying this T cell receptor beta chain has just one count. Here immunoSEQ multiplex PCR was the method, and the copy in TCRdb shows in-frame clones only, minus some. The profile covers some 100,000 clones, with about four fifths appearing a single time and 5.5% to 7.5% taken by the ten largest. The CDR3 has 15 residues. Germline V gene sequence: CDR1 MNHEY, CDR2 SVGAGI. The J segment lost 2 bases and the V segment lost 6 bases, leaving 9 bases of the junction unmatched. The sample belongs to a study of blood T cell repertoires in COVID-19. The TCR was taken from a man aged 45 to 65 with active or convalescent COVID-19. Sequencing input: peripheral blood. V usage is TRBV6-5 and J usage is TRBJ1-2, with 7 bases matching TRBD1. The CDR3 sequence is CASSQGLQGNYGYTF. The CDR3 DNA reads as TGTGCCAGCAGCCAGGGTTTACAGGGGAACTATGGCTACACCTTC.